This T cell receptor (beta chain) originates from a study of TIL therapy for anti-PD-1-resistant metastatic lung cancer. Study details: Patients had a median age of about 50 years (range roughly 35-80). Several tumors were EGFR-mutant and two were ALK-rearranged.

Sequencing used immunoSEQ v3. Sequencing depth was about 2 million read pairs for survey level, roughly 4.5-6 million for deep. Profiled with immunoSEQ multiplex PCR; TCRdb holds only in-frame clones, not every one. Of over 10,000 clones in the sample, around 66% were seen once. V shed 5 bases, J shed 2 bases, and the junction held 3 bases outside the gene matches. The CDR3 has 14 residues. CDR1 and CDR2 (germline): MNHEY, SVGAGI. The sample's time point: pre-treatment sample, taken before nivolumab and TIL therapy. Pleural nodules or supraclavicular lymph nodes made up most of the excised metastases sampled. Tumors were harvested before any PD-1/PD-L1 blockade.

This receptor was taken from a woman aged 30 to 85 with non-small cell lung cancer. The chain uses TRBV6-5 and TRBJ2-1, with 7 bases matching TRBD1. Here the sequenced sample was tumor tissue, taken at baseline. In DNA, the CDR3 is TGTGCCAGCAGTCACAGGGGACCCTACAATGAGCAGTTCTTC. Its protein product is CASSHRGPYNEQFF.